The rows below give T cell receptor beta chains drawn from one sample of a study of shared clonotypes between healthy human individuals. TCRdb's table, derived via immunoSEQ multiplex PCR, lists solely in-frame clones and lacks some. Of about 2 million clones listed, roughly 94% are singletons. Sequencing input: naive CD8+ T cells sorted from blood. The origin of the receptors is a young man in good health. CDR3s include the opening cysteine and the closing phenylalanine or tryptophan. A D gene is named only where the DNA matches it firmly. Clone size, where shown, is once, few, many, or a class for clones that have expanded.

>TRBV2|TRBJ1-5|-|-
CASRDGLAQPQHF
TGTGCCAGCAGGGACGGGTTAGCTCAGCCCCAGCATTTT
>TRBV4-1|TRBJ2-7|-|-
CASSQEFSGGTYEQYF
TGCGCCAGCAGCCAAGAATTCTCGGGCGGGACCTACGAGCAGTACTTC
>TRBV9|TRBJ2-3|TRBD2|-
CASSPSGAGVNTQYF
TGTGCCAGCAGCCCTAGCGGAGCCGGGGTGAATACGCAGTATTTT
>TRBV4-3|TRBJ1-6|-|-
CASSQDIAVGNLNSPLHF
TGCGCCAGCAGCCAAGATATAGCAGTGGGAAACCTGAATTCACCCCTCCACTTT
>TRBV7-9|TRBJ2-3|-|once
CASRSGGNTQYF
TGTGCCAGCAGATCAGGAGGGAATACGCAGTATTTT
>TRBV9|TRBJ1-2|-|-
CASSVGSAVTNYGYTF
TGTGCCAGCAGCGTAGGCAGCGCTGTGACTAACTATGGCTACACCTTC
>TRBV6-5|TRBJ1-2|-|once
CASSYGAGPHYGYTF
TGTGCCAGCAGTTACGGGGCAGGGCCACACTATGGCTACACCTTC
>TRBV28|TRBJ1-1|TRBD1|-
CASSWGQGITEAFF
TGTGCCAGCAGTTGGGGACAGGGTATTACTGAAGCTTTCTTT
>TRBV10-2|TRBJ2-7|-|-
CASSEGYEQYF
TGCGCCAGCAGTGAGGGATACGAGCAGTACTTC
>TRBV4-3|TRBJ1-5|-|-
CASSPSHYSNQPQHF
TGCGCCAGCAGCCCTTCTCACTATAGCAATCAGCCCCAGCATTTT
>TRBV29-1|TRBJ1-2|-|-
CSVGVGTENYGYTF
TGCAGCGTTGGGGTGGGGACGGAAAACTATGGCTACACCTTC
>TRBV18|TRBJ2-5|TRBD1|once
CASSPYRTGIAETQYF
TGTGCCAGCTCACCATACAGGACAGGGATCGCTGAGACCCAGTACTTC
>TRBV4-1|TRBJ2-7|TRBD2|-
CASKSKREGSYEQYF
TGCGCCAGCAAATCGAAGCGGGAGGGCTCCTACGAGCAGTACTTC
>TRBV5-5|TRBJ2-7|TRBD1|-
CASSSDRVSYEQYF
TGTGCCAGCAGCTCGGACAGGGTTTCCTACGAGCAGTACTTC
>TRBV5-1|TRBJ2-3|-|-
CASTLSWPDTQYF
TGCGCCAGCACCCTCTCTTGGCCGGATACGCAGTATTTT
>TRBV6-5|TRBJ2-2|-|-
CASSLLAENTGELFF
TGTGCCAGCAGTCTACTAGCTGAGAACACCGGGGAGCTGTTTTTT
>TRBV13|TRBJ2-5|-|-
CASSFGLFGETQYF
TGTGCCAGCAGCTTCGGGCTATTTGGAGAGACCCAGTACTTC
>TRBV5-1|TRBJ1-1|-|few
CASSLAPGYTEAFF
TGCGCCAGCAGCTTGGCCCCGGGTTACACTGAAGCTTTCTTT
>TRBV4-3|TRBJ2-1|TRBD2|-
CASSHRGGWNNEQFF
TGCGCCAGCAGCCACCGGGGGGGCTGGAACAATGAGCAGTTCTTC
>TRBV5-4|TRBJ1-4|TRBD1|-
CASSQDRVNEKLFF
TGTGCCAGCAGCCAAGACAGGGTAAATGAAAAACTGTTTTTT
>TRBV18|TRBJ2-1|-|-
CASSPLGDEQFF
TGTGCCAGCTCACCCTTGGGCGATGAGCAGTTCTTC
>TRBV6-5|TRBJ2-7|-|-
CASSYGGGSYEQYF
TGTGCCAGCAGTTACGGGGGGGGCAGTTACGAGCAGTACTTC
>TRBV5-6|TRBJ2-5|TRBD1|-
CASGDSAQETQYF
TGTGCCAGTGGGGACAGCGCCCAAGAGACCCAGTACTTC
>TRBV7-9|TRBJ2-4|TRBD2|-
CASSFSGAGDRRDIQYF
TGTGCCAGCAGCTTTAGTGGCGCGGGAGATAGAAGGGACATTCAGTACTTC
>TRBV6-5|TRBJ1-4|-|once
CASSPAGAKLFF
TGTGCCAGCAGTCCCGCGGGGGCGAAACTGTTTTTT
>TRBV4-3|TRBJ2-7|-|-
CASSQAHDSSYEQYF
TGCGCCAGCAGCCAAGCACACGATAGCTCCTACGAGCAGTACTTC
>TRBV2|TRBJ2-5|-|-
CASSVDGAGAQYF
TGTGCCAGCAGTGTCGACGGTGCCGGGGCCCAGTACTTC
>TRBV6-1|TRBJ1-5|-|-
CASSEGDQPQHF
TGTGCCAGCAGCGAGGGGGATCAGCCCCAGCATTTT
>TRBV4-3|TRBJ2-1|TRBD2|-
CASSQDQAGGNEQFF
TGCGCCAGCAGCCAAGATCAAGCGGGAGGTAACGAGCAGTTCTTC
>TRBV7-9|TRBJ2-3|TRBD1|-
CASSAGQESTDTQYF
TGTGCCAGCAGCGCCGGACAGGAGTCAACAGATACGCAGTATTTT
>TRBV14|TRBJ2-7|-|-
CASSHSGEQYF
TGTGCCAGCAGCCACTCGGGGGAGCAGTACTTC
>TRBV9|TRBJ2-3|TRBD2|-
CASSVAGRELTDTQYF
TGTGCCAGCAGCGTAGCCGGGAGGGAGCTCACAGATACGCAGTATTTT
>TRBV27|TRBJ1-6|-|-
CASSLYGDGDFADSPLHF
TGTGCCAGCAGTTTATATGGGGACGGGGATTTTGCGGATTCACCCCTCCACTTT
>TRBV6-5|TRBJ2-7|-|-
CASSYSNQGLNYEQYF
TGTGCCAGCAGTTACTCGAATCAGGGGCTCAACTACGAGCAGTACTTC
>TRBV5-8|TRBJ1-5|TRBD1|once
CASSLGDSYQPQHF
TGTGCCAGCAGCTTGGGGGACAGCTATCAGCCCCAGCATTTT
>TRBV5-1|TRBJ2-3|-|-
CASSSTSGYTDTQYF
TGCGCCAGCAGCTCCACTAGTGGTTACACAGATACGCAGTATTTT
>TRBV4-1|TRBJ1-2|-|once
CASSQADGVPGYTF
TGCGCCAGCAGCCAAGCGGATGGGGTGCCTGGCTACACCTTC
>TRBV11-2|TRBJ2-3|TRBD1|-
CASSLTQGDTGTDTQYF
TGTGCCAGCAGCTTAACCCAGGGGGACACTGGCACAGATACGCAGTATTTT
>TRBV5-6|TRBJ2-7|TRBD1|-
CASSVGTDPYEQYF
TGTGCCAGCAGCGTAGGGACAGACCCATACGAGCAGTACTTC
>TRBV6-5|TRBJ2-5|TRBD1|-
CASSNTGTGGTQYF
TGTGCCAGCAGTAATACCGGGACAGGCGGGACCCAGTACTTC
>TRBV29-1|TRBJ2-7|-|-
CSTRQGLYEQYF
TGCAGCACCCGACAGGGACTCTACGAGCAGTACTTC
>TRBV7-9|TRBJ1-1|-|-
CASSPHRWTAEVEAFF
TGTGCCAGCAGCCCCCATAGGTGGACTGCGGAGGTTGAAGCTTTCTTT
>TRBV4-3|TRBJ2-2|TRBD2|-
CASSQAPGGRADTGELFF
TGCGCCAGCAGCCAGGCCCCTGGCGGGAGGGCCGACACCGGGGAGCTGTTTTTT
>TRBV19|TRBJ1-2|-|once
CASSIMDSSNYGYTF
TGTGCCAGTAGTATTATGGACAGCTCTAACTATGGCTACACCTTC
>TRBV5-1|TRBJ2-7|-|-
CASGEGGQDEQYF
TGCGCCAGCGGGGAGGGGGGCCAGGACGAGCAGTACTTC
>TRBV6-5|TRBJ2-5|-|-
CASSYSFRPQETQYF
TGTGCCAGCAGTTACTCGTTCAGGCCCCAAGAGACCCAGTACTTC
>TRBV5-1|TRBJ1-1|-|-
CASSLGLGQSDTEAFF
TGCGCCAGCAGCTTGGGGTTAGGGCAGAGTGACACTGAAGCTTTCTTT
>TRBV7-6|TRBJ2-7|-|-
CASSLLIQGSQSVQYF
TGTGCCAGCAGCTTATTAATCCAGGGTTCTCAATCGGTGCAGTACTTC
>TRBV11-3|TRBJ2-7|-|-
CASSRPGLSIYEQYF
TGTGCCAGCAGCCGTCCGGGACTCTCTATTTACGAGCAGTACTTC
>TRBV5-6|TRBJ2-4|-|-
CASSIDWVQGNIQYF
TGTGCCAGCAGCATTGACTGGGTCCAGGGGAACATTCAGTACTTC
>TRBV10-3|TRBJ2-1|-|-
CAISDPGVGVTNEQFF
TGTGCCATCAGTGACCCCGGGGTCGGAGTCACCAATGAGCAGTTCTTC
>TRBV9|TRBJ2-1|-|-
CASSLGPYGEQFF
TGTGCCAGCAGCTTGGGCCCCTATGGGGAGCAGTTCTTC
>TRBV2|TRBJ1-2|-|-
CAIEGVQGYTF
TGTGCCATAGAAGGGGTTCAAGGCTACACCTTC
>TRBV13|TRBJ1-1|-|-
CASSLEQGSHTEAFF
TGTGCCAGCAGCCTCGAGCAGGGTAGTCACACTGAAGCTTTCTTT
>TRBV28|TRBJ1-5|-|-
CASSPRHIISNQPQHF
TGTGCCAGCAGTCCTCGACATATTATTAGCAATCAGCCCCAGCATTTT
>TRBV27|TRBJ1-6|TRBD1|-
CASSLSDRANNSPLHF
TGTGCCAGCAGTTTATCCGACAGGGCGAATAATTCACCCCTCCACTTT